A single T cell receptor beta chain is shown here with its context. The V gene lost 3 bases and the J gene lost 4 bases, with 12 bases spanning the gap. The CDR3 length is 14 residues. CDR1 and CDR2 (germline): LGHDT, YNNKEL (reference sequence). This entry is derived from a study of blood T cell repertoires in COVID-19. Study at large: Sites in the United States, Italy and Spain provided acute and convalescent COVID-19 samples.

TCRdb's copy holds only in-frame clones and misses some; the assay was immunoSEQ multiplex PCR. This sample has some 87,000 clones, with more than 70% found just once. The rearrangement links TRBV3-1 (or the pseudogene TRBV3-2) to TRBJ1-2; D may be TRBD1 (5 bases). This receptor was obtained from a man older than 75 with active or convalescent COVID-19. Material for sequencing was peripheral blood. Here the CDR3 reads CASSHPTGFYGYTF. The CDR3 DNA reads TGTGCCAGCAGCCACCCTACAGGTTTCTATGGCTACACCTTC.